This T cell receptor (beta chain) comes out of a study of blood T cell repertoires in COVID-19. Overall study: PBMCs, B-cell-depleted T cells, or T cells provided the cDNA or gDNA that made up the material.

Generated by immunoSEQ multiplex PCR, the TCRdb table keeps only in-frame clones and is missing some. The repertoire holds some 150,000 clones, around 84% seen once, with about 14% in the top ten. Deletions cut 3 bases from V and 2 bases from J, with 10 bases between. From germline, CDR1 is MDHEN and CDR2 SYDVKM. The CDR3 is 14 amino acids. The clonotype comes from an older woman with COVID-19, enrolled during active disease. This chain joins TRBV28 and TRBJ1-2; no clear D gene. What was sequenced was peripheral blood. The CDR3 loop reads CASSFRSANYGYTF. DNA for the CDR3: TGTGCCAGCAGTTTCAGGTCCGCAAACTATGGCTACACCTTC.